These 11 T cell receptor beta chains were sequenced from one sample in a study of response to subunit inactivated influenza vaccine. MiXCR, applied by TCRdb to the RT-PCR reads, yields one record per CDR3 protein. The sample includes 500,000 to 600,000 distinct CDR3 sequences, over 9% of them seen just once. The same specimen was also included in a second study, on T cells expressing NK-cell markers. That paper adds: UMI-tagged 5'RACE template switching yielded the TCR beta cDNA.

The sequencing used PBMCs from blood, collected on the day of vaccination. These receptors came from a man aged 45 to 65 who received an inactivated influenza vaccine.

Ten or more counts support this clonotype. The CDR3, as DNA: TGTGCCAGCAGCCAAGGATGGGGCAATCAGCCCCAGCATTTT. This translates into CASSQGWGNQPQHF. This sequence joins TRBV3-1 and TRBJ1-5, with no clear D. This CDR3 has 14 amino acids. The germline V and J ends were trimmed by 1 base and 2 bases, with 6 bases remaining between them. Germline assignment: CDR1 LGHDT and CDR2 YNNKEL (reference sequence).

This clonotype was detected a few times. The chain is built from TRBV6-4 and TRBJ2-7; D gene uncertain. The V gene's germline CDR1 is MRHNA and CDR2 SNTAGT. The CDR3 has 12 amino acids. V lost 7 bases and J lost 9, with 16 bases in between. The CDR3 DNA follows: TGTGCCAGCAACTCGGCAGACCTGGGGCAGTACTTC. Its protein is CASNSADLGQYF.

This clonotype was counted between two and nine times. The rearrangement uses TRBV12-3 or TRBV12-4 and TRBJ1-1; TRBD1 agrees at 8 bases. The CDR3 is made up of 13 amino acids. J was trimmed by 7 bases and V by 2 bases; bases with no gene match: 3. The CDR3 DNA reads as TGTGCCAGCAGTTTAATAACAGGGGGTGAAGCTTTCTTT. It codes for CASSLITGGEAFF.

CDR3 sequence reads: CASSRDRVLPRPQHF. DNA for the CDR3: TGTGCCAGCAGCCGGGACAGGGTGTTGCCAAGGCCCCAGCATTTT. The rearrangement links TRBV7-8 to TRBJ1-5; 9 bases align to TRBD1. CDR1 is SGHVS and CDR2 is FQNEAQ in the germline V gene. The CDR3 loop spans 15 amino acids. With V trimmed by 5 bases and J by 9 bases, 11 bases remained unmatched.

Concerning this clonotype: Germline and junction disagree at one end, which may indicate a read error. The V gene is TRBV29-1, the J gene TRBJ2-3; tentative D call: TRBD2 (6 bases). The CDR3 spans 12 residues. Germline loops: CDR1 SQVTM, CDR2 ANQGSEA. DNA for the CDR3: TGCCGCGTTGAAGACCATGGGACTTCGCAGTATTTT. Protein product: CRVEDHGTSQYF.

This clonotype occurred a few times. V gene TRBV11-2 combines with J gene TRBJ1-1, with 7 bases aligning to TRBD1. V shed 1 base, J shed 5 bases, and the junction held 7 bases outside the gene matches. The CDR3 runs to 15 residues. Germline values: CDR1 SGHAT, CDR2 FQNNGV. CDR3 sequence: CASSLAAGGRTEAFF. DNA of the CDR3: TGTGCCAGCAGCTTAGCGGCAGGGGGTCGGACTGAAGCTTTCTTT.

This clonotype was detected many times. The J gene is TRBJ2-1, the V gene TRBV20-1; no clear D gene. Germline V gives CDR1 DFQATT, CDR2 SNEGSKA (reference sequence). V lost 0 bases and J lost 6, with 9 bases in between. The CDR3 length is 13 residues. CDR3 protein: CSARESSPNEQFF. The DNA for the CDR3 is TGCAGTGCTAGAGAGTCCTCGCCCAATGAGCAGTTCTTC.

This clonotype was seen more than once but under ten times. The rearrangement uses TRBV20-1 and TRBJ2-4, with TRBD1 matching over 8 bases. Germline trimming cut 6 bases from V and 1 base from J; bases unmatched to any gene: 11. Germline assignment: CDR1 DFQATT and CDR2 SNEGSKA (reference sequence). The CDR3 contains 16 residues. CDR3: CSALDLQGVAKNIQYF. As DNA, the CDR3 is TGCAGTGCCCTCGATTTACAGGGGGTGGCCAAAAACATTCAGTACTTC.

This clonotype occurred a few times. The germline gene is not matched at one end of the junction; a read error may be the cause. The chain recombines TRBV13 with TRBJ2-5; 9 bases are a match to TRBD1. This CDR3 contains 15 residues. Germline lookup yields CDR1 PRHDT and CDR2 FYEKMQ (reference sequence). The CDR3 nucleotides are TGTGCCAGTAGCTTAGGCGGACAGGGGTTGGAGACCCAGTACTTC. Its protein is CASSLGGQGLETQYF.

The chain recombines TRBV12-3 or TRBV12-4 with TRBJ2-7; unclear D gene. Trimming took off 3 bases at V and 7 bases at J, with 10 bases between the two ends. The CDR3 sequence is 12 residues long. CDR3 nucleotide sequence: TGTGCCAGCAGTTTTCCCTTGGGAGAGCAGTACTTC. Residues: CASSFPLGEQYF.

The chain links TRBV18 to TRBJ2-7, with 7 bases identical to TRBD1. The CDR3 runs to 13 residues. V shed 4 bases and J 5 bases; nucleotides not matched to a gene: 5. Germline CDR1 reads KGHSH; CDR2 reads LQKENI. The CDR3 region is CASSRGQDDEQYF. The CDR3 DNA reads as TGTGCCAGCTCACGAGGACAGGATGACGAGCAGTACTTC. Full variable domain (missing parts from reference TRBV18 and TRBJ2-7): NAGVMQNPRHLVRRRGQEARLRCSPMKGHSHVYWYRQLPEEGLKFMVYLQKENIIDESGMPKERFSAEFPKEGPSILRIQQVVRGDSAAYFCASSRGQDDEQYFGPGTRLTVT.